One and the same sample provided the 29 T cell receptor beta chains below, sequenced in a study of PD-1 blockade in classical Hodgkin lymphoma. Using immunoSEQ multiplex PCR, the repertoire was profiled, and TCRdb retains in-frame clones only, with some absent. The table has approximately 41,000 clones, around 87% seen once. Exposure to brentuximab vedotin varied, and each patient had relapsed following autologous stem cell transplantation. Sequencing was performed on peripheral blood mononuclear cells (PBMCs), taken before the second cycle of nivolumab. These receptors came from a human donor with classical Hodgkin lymphoma.

The chain combines TRBV19 with TRBJ1-6; D gene uncertain. Germline CDR1 reads LNHDA; CDR2 reads SQIVND (reference sequence). The V and J ends lost 7 bases and 6 bases respectively, with 16 bases between them. CDR3 length: 15 residues. The DNA of the CDR3 is TGTGCCAGTACCCTACACATGGGCGGTAATTCACCCCTCCACTTT. It codes for CASTLHMGGNSPLHF.

The chain joins TRBV11-2 to TRBJ2-7, with a weak D call TRBD1 (6 bases). The CDR3 runs to 14 residues. Germline CDR1 is SGHAT and CDR2 is FQNNGV. V was shortened by 1 base and J by 3 bases, with 10 bases between the two germline ends. CDR3: CASSLGGRGYEQYF. The CDR3 DNA reads as TGTGCCAGCAGCTTAGGGGGCAGGGGCTACGAGCAGTACTTC.

The rearrangement uses TRBV14 and TRBJ1-4; D is perhaps TRBD1 (5 bases). This CDR3 has 15 residues. The V end lost 2 bases, the J end lost 7 bases, and 14 bases lay between the germline ends. Germline V gene data show CDR1 as SGHDN and CDR2 as FVKESK. This chain's CDR3 is CASSQRRQGGEKLFF. DNA for the CDR3: TGTGCCAGCAGCCAACGAAGGCAGGGTGGTGAAAAACTGTTTTTT.

The chain is built from TRBV4-2 and TRBJ2-7; either TRBD1 or TRBD2 may fit D (5 bases each). This CDR3 comprises 17 residues. V shed 0 bases and J shed 0 bases, with 15 bases lying between them. Germline assignment: CDR1 LGHNA and CDR2 YNFKEQ. CDR3 in amino acids: CASSQDWSGTFSYEQYF. DNA for the CDR3: TGTGCCAGCAGCCAAGATTGGTCTGGGACGTTCTCCTACGAGCAGTACTTC.

In regard to this clone: Other DNA variants within this sample encode the same CDR3. V gene TRBV7-9 combines with J gene TRBJ2-7, with no clear D. CDR1 is SEHNR and CDR2 is FQNEAQ in the germline V gene (reference sequence). Deletions cut 1 base from V and 1 base from J, with 2 bases between. CDR3 length equals 12 residues. The CDR3 protein is CASSLESYEQYF. Here the CDR3 DNA reads TGTGCCAGCAGCTTAGAATCCTACGAGCAGTACTTC.

This chain joins TRBV27 and TRBJ2-1, with 10 bases matching TRBD1. This CDR3 contains 14 residues. Trimming removed 7 bases from V and 3 bases from J; junction bases left unmatched: 3. Germline V gene sequence: CDR1 MNHEY, CDR2 SMNVEV (reference sequence). Written as DNA, the CDR3 is TGTGCCAGCAAGTGGGACAGGGGCTACAATGAGCAGTTCTTC. It encodes CASKWDRGYNEQFF.

The chain uses TRBV27 and TRBJ2-1; perhaps TRBD1 as D (7 bases). The CDR3 extends over 12 amino acids. The V end was cut by 4 bases, the J end by 9 bases, with 10 bases between. CDR1 is MNHEY, CDR2 SMNVEV, per germline (reference sequence). CDR3 loop: CASSSQGGEQFF. As DNA, the CDR3 is TGTGCCAGCAGTTCCCAGGGGGGTGAGCAGTTCTTC.

The chain carries TRBV6-1 and TRBJ2-5; D might be TRBD2 (6 bases). Germline CDR1 MNHNS, CDR2 SASEGT. Trimming took off 2 bases at V and 5 bases at J, with 18 bases between the two ends. The CDR3 contains 16 residues. Written as DNA, the CDR3 is TGTGCCAGCAGTGAATTTAGAACTAGCTTGGTGGAGACCCAGTACTTC. It specifies CASSEFRTSLVETQYF.

The chain carries TRBV7-2 and TRBJ2-5; 8 positions match TRBD2. The CDR3 is made up of 16 amino acids. CDR1 SGHTA and CDR2 FQGNSA come from the germline V gene. With 2 bases clipped from V and 3 bases from J, the junction kept 8 bases outside the gene matches. CDR3 in DNA: TGTGCCAGCAGCTTAACTGGGGTCGGGGGGGAAGAGACCCAGTACTTC. Residues: CASSLTGVGGEETQYF.

The J gene is TRBJ1-5, the V gene TRBV10-2; 12 bases align to TRBD1. The V gene end was trimmed by 6 bases and the J gene end by 3 bases; junction bases not matched to a gene: 9. CDR3 length: 17 residues. The germline V gene has CDR1 WSHSY and CDR2 SAAADI. CDR3 loop: CASRPGTGGLNNQPQHF. CDR3 DNA: TGCGCCAGCAGGCCGGGGACAGGGGGCTTGAACAATCAGCCCCAGCATTTT.

This chain joins TRBV28 and TRBJ2-1; 8 nucleotides agree with TRBD2. V dropped 5 bases and J dropped 0; count of bases not matched to a gene: 3. Germline V gene sequence: CDR1 MDHEN, CDR2 SYDVKM. The CDR3 covers 15 residues. CDR3 region: CASSPSGSSYNEQFF. The CDR3 coding sequence is TGTGCCAGCAGTCCGAGCGGGAGCTCCTACAATGAGCAGTTCTTC.

J is TRBJ2-3 and V is TRBV28; 10 positions agree with TRBD1. The CDR3 is made up of 16 amino acids. Germline trimming cut 8 bases from V and 5 bases from J; bases unmatched to any gene: 13. Germline V gene sequence: CDR1 MDHEN, CDR2 SYDVKM. CDR3 loop: CASPTPRQGAIDTQYF. The CDR3 bases are TGTGCCAGCCCTACCCCTCGACAGGGGGCGATAGATACGCAGTATTTT.

The rearrangement joins TRBV20-1 to TRBJ2-1, with D hard to call. Germline values: CDR1 DFQATT, CDR2 SNEGSKA (reference sequence). CDR3 length equals 10 residues. V lost 5 bases and J 9 bases, leaving 8 bases between the germline ends. CDR3 sequence: CSAHYAEQFF. The CDR3 DNA sequence: TGCAGTGCTCATTACGCTGAGCAGTTCTTC.

This clone was recorded only once. The chain combines TRBV6-5 with TRBJ2-7, with 7 bases lining up with TRBD1. Germline V lookup: CDR1 MNHEY, CDR2 SVGAGI. J was trimmed by 9 bases and V by 6 bases; bases with no gene match: 11. The CDR3 is 13 residues long. The CDR3 nucleotides are TGTGCCAGCAGCCCACCTGACAGGGCGGTGCAGTACTTC. It specifies CASSPPDRAVQYF.

The chain carries TRBV27 and TRBJ2-1; TRBD2 might be the D (5 bases). V lost 3 bases to trimming and J lost 6 bases, with 9 bases between them. Looked up from germline, CDR1 is MNHEY and CDR2 is SMNVEV (reference sequence). CDR3 length equals 13 residues. The CDR3 region is CASSFPGSNEQFF. DNA for the CDR3: TGTGCCAGCAGTTTCCCGGGGTCCAATGAGCAGTTCTTC.

The chain combines TRBV10-1 with TRBJ2-2, with a weak D call TRBD2 (5 bases). Germline values: CDR1 WNHNN, CDR2 SYGVQD (reference sequence). The CDR3 has 15 residues. The V end was cut by 3 bases, the J end by 6 bases, with 14 bases between. CDR3 sequence reads: CASSDGVLAAGELFF. The CDR3 coding sequence is TGCGCCAGCAGTGATGGGGTGCTAGCAGCCGGGGAGCTGTTTTTT.

V usage is TRBV19 and J usage is TRBJ2-3; no reliable D call. Germline CDR1 LNHDA, CDR2 SQIVND (reference sequence). V was shortened by 0 bases and J by 12 bases, with 13 bases between the two germline ends. This CDR3 has 13 residues. The CDR3 DNA follows: TGTGCCAGTAGTATAGATCAAGGAGATAACCAGTATTTT. Its translation: CASSIDQGDNQYF.

J is TRBJ2-4 and V is TRBV28; 7 nucleotides line up with TRBD1. Per the germline V gene, CDR1 is MDHEN and CDR2 is SYDVKM. Germline trimming cut 6 bases from V and 9 bases from J; bases unmatched to any gene: 11. This CDR3 comprises 14 residues. In DNA form, the CDR3 reads TGTGCCAGCAGGACCGACAGGGCTTGGGCCATTCAGTACTTC. Protein: CASRTDRAWAIQYF. Full variable domain (rest looked up from reference TRBV28 and TRBJ2-4): DVKVTQSSRYLVKRTGEKVFLECVQDMDHENMFWYRQDPGLGLRLIYFSYDVKMKEKGDIPEGYSVSREKKERFSLILESASTNQTSMYLCASRTDRAWAIQYFGAGTRLSVL.

This sequence joins TRBV5-4 and TRBJ1-1; 10 nucleotides line up with TRBD1. V lost 4 bases, J lost 10 bases, and 7 bases stayed unmatched. The germline CDR1 and CDR2 sequences are SGHNT and YYREEE (reference sequence). The CDR3 covers 13 residues. The CDR3 DNA is TGTGCCAGCAGCATGGGACAGGGGTGGGGAGCTTTCTTT. Its protein is CASSMGQGWGAFF.

The genes are TRBV18 and TRBJ1-2; no clear D. Trimming removed 2 bases at V and 0 bases at J, with 10 bases between. This CDR3 has 15 residues. The germline V gene has CDR1 KGHSH and CDR2 LQKENI. The CDR3 DNA reads TGTGCCAGCTCACCAGTAGAAAAAACTAACTATGGCTACACCTTC. Protein: CASSPVEKTNYGYTF. The variable domain in full, completed from reference TRBV18 and TRBJ1-2, reads NAGVMQNPRHLVRRRGQEARLRCSPMKGHSHVYWYRQLPEEGLKFMVYLQKENIIDESGMPKERFSAEFPKEGPSILRIQQVVRGDSAAYFCASSPVEKTNYGYTFGSGTRLTVV.

This clone was seen a single time. The chain carries TRBV28 and TRBJ2-7; 9 bases line up with TRBD2. The trim removed 7 bases at V and 2 bases at J, leaving 6 bases unmatched. The CDR3 has 14 amino acids. CDR1 is MDHEN, CDR2 SYDVKM, per germline. The CDR3 protein is CASIISGGTYEQYF. The CDR3 bases are TGTGCCAGCATAATTAGCGGGGGAACCTACGAGCAGTACTTC.

This clone was counted a single time. This chain joins TRBV5-1 and TRBJ2-1; 7 bases fit TRBD2. V shed 4 bases, J shed 4 bases, and the junction held 5 bases outside the gene matches. The CDR3 runs 14 residues. Per germline, CDR1 SGHRS and CDR2 YFSETQ. As DNA, the CDR3 is TGCGCCAGCAGCGGGCAGGGAGGGTACAATGAGCAGTTCTTC. As protein: CASSGQGGYNEQFF.

The chain carries TRBV5-5 and TRBJ2-3; 8 bases fit TRBD2. Germline V gene data show CDR1 as SGHKS and CDR2 as YYEKEE (reference sequence). The trim removed 1 base at V and 3 bases at J, leaving 4 bases unmatched. The CDR3 is 15 residues long. CDR3 amino acids: CASSLLSGSTDTQYF. Here the CDR3 DNA reads TGTGCCAGCAGCTTGTTAAGCGGGAGTACAGATACGCAGTATTTT.

The chain couples TRBV10-2 to TRBJ2-7; 10 bases align to TRBD2. The ends lost 0 bases at V and 3 bases at J; junction bases unmatched: 5. Germline V lookup: CDR1 WSHSY, CDR2 SAAADI. The CDR3 runs to 16 residues. The CDR3 here is CASSESRLAGLYEQYF. In DNA, the CDR3 is TGCGCCAGCAGTGAGTCTCGACTAGCGGGCCTCTACGAGCAGTACTTC.

The gene calls are TRBV28 and TRBJ2-3, with 12 bases fitting TRBD1. The germline CDR1 and CDR2 sequences are MDHEN and SYDVKM. The CDR3 length is 16 residues. V gave up 2 bases and J gave up 6 bases; unmatched junction bases: 6. The CDR3 sequence is CASSLRDRGLQDTQYF. The CDR3 DNA follows: TGTGCCAGCAGTTTAAGGGACAGGGGGCTTCAGGATACGCAGTATTTT.

The sample holds one count of this clone. This chain connects TRBV7-3 to TRBJ2-2, with no clear D. Germline CDR1 is SGHTA and CDR2 is FQGTGA. This CDR3 spans 12 amino acids. The ends were cut back, 2 bases at V and 8 bases at J, with 6 bases in the middle. The CDR3 sequence: CASSLFQGELFF. The CDR3 DNA reads as TGTGCCAGCAGCTTATTCCAGGGGGAGCTGTTTTTT.

The chain uses TRBV27 and TRBJ2-7; 7 positions agree with TRBD1. Trimming cost V 7 bases and J 4 bases; bases outside gene matches: 7. Germline CDR1 is MNHEY and CDR2 is SMNVEV (reference sequence). CDR3 length equals 13 residues. CDR3 sequence: CASTDRAGYEQYF. The CDR3 region has the DNA TGTGCCAGCACCGACAGGGCCGGGTACGAGCAGTACTTC.

This chain links TRBV18 with TRBJ1-2; possible D gene TRBD1, 6 bases. Trimming cost V 3 bases and J 3 bases, with 17 bases left between them. Per germline, CDR1 KGHSH and CDR2 LQKENI. This CDR3 has 16 amino acids. CDR3 bases: TGTGCCAGCTCACCCCTGGGGGGGGCGCATGACTATGGCTACACCTTC. Its translation is CASSPLGGAHDYGYTF.

This sequence joins TRBV4-2 and TRBJ2-7; 12 bases fit TRBD2. Germline CDR1 reads LGHNA; CDR2 reads YNFKEQ. After removal of 0 bases from V and 0 bases from J, the junction contained 3 bases not matched to a gene. CDR3 length: 17 residues. CDR3 sequence (DNA): TGTGCCAGCAGCCAAGAAACTAGCGGGAGGAGCTCCTACGAGCAGTACTTC. It encodes CASSQETSGRSSYEQYF.